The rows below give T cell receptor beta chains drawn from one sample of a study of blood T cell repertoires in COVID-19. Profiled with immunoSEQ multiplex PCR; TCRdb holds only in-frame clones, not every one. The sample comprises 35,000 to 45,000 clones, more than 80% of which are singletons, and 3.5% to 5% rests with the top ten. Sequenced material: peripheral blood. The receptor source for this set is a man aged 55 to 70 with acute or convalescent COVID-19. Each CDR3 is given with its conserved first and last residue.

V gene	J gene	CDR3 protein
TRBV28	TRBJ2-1	CASSLLGGGNEQFF
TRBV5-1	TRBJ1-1	CASSLSGVDTEAFF
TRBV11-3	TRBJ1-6	CASSLGSGGYSPLHF
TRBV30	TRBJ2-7	CARGGGLYEQYF
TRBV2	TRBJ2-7	CASSSSGSGLGEQYF
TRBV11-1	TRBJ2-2	CASRPGTGNTGELFF
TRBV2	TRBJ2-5	CASSELAGEGETQYF
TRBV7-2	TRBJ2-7	CASSLSSDRTYEQYF
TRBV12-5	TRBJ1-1	CASGLPPGTEAFF
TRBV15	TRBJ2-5	CATSWNGGPSETQYF
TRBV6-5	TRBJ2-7	CASSYGGRGGHEQYF
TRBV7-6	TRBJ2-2	CASSLFQGVGELFF
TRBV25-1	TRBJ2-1	CASSEPTSGRRDEQFF
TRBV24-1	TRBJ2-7	CATSDSLDRESSYEQYF
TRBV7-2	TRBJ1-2	CASSLAVGGYTF
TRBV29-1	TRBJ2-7	CSVEKTGGLPYEQYF
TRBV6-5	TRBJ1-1	CASRPPEGGTEAFF